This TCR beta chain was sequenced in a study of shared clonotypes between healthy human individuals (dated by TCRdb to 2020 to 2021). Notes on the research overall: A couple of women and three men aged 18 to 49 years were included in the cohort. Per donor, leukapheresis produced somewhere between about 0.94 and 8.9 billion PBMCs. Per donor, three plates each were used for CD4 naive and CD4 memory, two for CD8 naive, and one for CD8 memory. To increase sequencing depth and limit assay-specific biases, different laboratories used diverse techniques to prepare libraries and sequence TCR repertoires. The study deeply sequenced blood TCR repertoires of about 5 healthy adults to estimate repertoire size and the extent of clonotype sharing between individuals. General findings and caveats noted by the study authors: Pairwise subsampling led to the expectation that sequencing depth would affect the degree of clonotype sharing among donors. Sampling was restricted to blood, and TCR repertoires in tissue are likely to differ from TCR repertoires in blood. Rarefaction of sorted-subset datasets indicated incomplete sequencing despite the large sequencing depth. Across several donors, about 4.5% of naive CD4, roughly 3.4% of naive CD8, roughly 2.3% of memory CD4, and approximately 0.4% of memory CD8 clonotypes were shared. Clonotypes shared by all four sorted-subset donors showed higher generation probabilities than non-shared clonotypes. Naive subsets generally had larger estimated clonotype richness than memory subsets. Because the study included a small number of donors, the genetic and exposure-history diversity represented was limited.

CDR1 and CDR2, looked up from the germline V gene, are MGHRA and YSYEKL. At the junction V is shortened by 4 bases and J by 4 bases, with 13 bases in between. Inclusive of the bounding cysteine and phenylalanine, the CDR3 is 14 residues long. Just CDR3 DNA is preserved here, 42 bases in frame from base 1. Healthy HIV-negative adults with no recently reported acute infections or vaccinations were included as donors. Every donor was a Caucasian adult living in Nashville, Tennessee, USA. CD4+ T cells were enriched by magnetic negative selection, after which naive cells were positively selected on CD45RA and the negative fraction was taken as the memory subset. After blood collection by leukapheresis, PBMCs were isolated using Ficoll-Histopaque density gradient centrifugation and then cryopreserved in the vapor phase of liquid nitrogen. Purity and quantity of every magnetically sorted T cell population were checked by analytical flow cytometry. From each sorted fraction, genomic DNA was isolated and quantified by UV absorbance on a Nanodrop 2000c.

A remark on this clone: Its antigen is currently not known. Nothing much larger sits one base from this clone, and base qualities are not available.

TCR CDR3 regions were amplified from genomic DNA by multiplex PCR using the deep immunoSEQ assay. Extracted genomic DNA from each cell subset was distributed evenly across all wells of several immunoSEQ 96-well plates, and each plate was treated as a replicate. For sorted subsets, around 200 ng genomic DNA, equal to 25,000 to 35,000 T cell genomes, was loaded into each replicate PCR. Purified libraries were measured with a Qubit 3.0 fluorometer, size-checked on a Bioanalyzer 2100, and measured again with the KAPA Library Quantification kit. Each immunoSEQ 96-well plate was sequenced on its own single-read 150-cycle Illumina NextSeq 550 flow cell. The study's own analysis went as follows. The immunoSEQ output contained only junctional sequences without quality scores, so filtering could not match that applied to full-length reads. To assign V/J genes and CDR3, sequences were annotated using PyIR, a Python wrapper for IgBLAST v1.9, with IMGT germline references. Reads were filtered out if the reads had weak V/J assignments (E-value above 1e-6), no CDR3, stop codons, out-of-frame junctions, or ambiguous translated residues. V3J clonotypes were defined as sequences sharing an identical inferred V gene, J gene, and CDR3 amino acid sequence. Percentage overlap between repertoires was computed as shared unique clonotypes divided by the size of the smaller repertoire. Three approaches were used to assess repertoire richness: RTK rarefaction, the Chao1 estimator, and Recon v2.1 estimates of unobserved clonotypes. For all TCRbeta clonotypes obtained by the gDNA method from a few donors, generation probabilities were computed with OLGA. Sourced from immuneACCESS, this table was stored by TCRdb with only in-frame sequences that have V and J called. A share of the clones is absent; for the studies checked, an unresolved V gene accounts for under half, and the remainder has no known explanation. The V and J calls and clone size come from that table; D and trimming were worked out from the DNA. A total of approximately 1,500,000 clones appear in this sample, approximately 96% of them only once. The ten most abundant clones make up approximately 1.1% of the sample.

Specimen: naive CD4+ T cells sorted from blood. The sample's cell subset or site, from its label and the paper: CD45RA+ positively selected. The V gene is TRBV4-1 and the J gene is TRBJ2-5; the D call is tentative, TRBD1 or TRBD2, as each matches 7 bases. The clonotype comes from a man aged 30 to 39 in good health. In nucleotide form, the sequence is TGCGCCAGCAGCCGGGAGGGGGCACGAGAGACCCAGTACTTC. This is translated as CASSREGARETQYF.